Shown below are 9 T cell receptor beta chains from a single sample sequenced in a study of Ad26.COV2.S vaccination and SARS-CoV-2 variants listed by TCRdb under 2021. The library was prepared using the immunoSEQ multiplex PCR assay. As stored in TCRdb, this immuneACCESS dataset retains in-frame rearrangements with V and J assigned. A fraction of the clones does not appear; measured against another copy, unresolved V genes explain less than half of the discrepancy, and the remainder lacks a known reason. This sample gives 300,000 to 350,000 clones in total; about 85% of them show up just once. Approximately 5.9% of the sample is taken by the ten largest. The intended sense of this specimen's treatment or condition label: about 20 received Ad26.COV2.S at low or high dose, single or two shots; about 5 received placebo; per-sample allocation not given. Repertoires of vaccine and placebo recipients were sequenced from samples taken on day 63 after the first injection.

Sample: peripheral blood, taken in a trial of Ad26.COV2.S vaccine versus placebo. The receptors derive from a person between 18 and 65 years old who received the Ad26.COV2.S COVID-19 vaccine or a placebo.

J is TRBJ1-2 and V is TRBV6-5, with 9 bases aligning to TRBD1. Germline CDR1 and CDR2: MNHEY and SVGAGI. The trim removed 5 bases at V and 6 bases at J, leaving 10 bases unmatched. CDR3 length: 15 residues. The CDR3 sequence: CASSPRIDRGDGYTF. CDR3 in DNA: TGTGCCAGCAGTCCAAGGATTGACAGGGGGGATGGCTACACCTTC.

The DNA of the CDR3 is TGTGCCAGCGAGCGGGAGGGATACAATGAGCAGTTCTTC. This gives the protein CASEREGYNEQFF. The genes are TRBV2 and TRBJ2-1, with 10 bases matching TRBD2. This CDR3 has 13 residues. V dropped 8 bases and J dropped 4; count of bases not matched to a gene: 2. CDR1 SNHLY and CDR2 FYNNEI come from the germline V gene.

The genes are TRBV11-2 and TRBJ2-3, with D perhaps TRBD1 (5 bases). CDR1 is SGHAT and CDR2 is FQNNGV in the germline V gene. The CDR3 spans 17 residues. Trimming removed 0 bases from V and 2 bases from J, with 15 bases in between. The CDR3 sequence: CASSLDSRQTPTDTQYF. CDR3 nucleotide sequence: TGTGCCAGCAGCTTAGATTCACGACAGACGCCCACAGATACGCAGTATTTT. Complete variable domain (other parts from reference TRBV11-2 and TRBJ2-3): EAGVAQSPRYKIIEKRQSVAFWCNPISGHATLYWYQQILGQGPKLLIQFQNNGVVDDSQLPKDRFSAERLKGVDSTLKIQPAKLEDSAVYLCASSLDSRQTPTDTQYFGPGTRLTVL.

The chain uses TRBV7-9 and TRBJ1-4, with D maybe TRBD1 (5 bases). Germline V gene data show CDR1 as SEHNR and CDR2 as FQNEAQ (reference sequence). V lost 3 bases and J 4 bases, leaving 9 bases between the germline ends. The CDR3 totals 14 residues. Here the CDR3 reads CASSFPGYNEKLFF. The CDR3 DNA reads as TGTGCCAGCAGCTTTCCAGGGTATAATGAAAAACTGTTTTTT.

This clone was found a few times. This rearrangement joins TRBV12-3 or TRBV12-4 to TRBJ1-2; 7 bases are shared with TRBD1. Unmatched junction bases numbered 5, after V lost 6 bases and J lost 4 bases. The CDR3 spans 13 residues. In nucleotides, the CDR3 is TGTGCCAGCAGCCGCCGGGACAGCTATGGCTACACCTTC. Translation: CASSRRDSYGYTF.

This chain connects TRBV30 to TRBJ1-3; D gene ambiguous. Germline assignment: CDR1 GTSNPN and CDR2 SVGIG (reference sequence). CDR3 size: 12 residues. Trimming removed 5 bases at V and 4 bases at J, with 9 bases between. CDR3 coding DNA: TGTGCCTGGTCCCTGAAGGGAAACACCATATATTTT. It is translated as CAWSLKGNTIYF.

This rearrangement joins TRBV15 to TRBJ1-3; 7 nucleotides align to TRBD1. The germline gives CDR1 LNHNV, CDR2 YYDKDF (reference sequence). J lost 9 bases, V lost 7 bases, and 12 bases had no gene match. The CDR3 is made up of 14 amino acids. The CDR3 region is CATNPAGGRGTIYF. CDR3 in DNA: TGTGCCACCAACCCTGCAGGGGGAAGGGGCACCATATATTTT.

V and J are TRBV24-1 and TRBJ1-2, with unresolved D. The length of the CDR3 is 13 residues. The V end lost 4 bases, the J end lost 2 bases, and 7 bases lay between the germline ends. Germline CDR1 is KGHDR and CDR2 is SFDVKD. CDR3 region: CATSEGKNYGYTF. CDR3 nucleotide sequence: TGTGCCACCAGTGAGGGGAAGAACTATGGCTACACCTTC.

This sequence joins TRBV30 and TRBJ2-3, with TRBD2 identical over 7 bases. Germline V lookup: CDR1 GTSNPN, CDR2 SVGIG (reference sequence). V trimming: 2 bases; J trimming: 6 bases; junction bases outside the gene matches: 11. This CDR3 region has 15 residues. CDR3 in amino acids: CAWSSASGGPDTQYF. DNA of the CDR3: TGTGCCTGGAGTTCGGCTAGCGGAGGTCCGGATACGCAGTATTTT.